The clone carrying this TCR beta chain was seen only once. Its target is unknown. The data are from a study of T-cell reconstitution after alpha-beta-depleted transplantation in children. Preparation of the TCRbeta library involved a method that used unique molecular identifiers. In TCRdb, the PCR reads were re-called with MiXCR into one record per CDR3 protein. The table shows a few hundred thousand distinct CDR3 sequences, with roughly 27% occurring only once. The study, taken as a whole, reports: As was reported, about two months after transplant, alpha-beta T cells came from several hundred expanded graft clones. One year post-transplant, T-cell counts and diversity were largely derived from T cells produced anew. After transplant, high TCRbeta diversity at day 60 in some patients arose from surviving recipient T cells and thymic progenitors.

V was pared by 7 bases and J by 5 bases, with 9 bases between. CDR1 and CDR2 from the germline V gene are SGHRS and YFSETQ. This CDR3 has 11 residues. The TCR originated in a boy under two years old with Wiskott-Aldrich syndrome, due to receive a stem cell transplant. Sequenced material: PBMCs, taken before TCRalphabeta/CD19-depleted stem cell transplant. The chain employs TRBV5-1 and TRBJ2-5, with D maybe TRBD1 (6 bases). The CDR3 here is CASYREETQYF. CDR3 bases: TGCGCCAGCTACAGGGAGGAGACCCAGTACTTC.